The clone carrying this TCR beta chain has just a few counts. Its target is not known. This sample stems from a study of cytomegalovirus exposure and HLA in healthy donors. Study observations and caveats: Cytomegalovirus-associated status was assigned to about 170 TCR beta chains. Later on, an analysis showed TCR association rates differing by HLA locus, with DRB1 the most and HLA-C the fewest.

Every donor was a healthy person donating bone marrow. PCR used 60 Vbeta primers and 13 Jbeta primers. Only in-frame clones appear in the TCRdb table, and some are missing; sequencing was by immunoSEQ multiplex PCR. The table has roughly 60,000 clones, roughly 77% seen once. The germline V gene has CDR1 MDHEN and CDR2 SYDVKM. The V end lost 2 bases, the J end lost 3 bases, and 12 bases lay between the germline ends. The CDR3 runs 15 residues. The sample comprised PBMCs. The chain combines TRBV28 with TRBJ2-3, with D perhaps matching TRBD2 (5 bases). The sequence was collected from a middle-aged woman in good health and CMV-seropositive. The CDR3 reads CASSLPAALTDTQYF. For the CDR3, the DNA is TGTGCCAGCAGTTTACCAGCGGCCCTTACAGATACGCAGTATTTT.